The 8 T cell receptor beta chains listed next were all sequenced from one sample in a study of blood T cell repertoires in COVID-19. TCRdb's copy holds only in-frame clones and misses some; the assay was immunoSEQ multiplex PCR. The data show about 98,000 clones, about four fifths seen once. Sequencing input: peripheral blood. These receptors were collected from a middle-aged man with active or convalescent COVID-19.

The chain uses TRBV30 and TRBJ2-3; 8 nucleotides line up with TRBD2. The V segment lost 2 bases and the J segment 4 bases; nucleotides outside the gene matches: 2. Germline V gene lookup returns CDR1 GTSNPN and CDR2 SVGIG (reference sequence). The CDR3 sequence is 13 residues long. The CDR3 DNA reads as TGTGCCTGGAGTACCGGGGGGGCAGATACGCAGTATTTT. Protein product: CAWSTGGADTQYF.

This chain joins TRBV11-2 and TRBJ1-6; possibly TRBD1 for D (5 bases). Trimming left V 8 bases short and J 7 bases short, with 18 bases between. The CDR3 has 15 residues. Germline V lookup: CDR1 SGHAT, CDR2 FQNNGV. In DNA, the CDR3 is TGTGCCAGCCCCAATGAAGGCAGGGCGAATTCACCCCTCCACTTT. Protein product: CASPNEGRANSPLHF.

The chain carries TRBV7-9 and TRBJ1-4; weak D call: TRBD1 (6 bases). The CDR3 extends over 17 amino acids. V dropped 4 bases and J dropped 5 bases, with 20 bases sitting between them. Germline V gene data show CDR1 as SEHNR and CDR2 as FQNEAQ (reference sequence). The DNA for the CDR3 is TGTGCCAGCAGCTCTCAACCCGTGGACAGCCCGAATGAAAAACTGTTTTTT. This codes for CASSSQPVDSPNEKLFF.

The chain couples TRBV11-1 to TRBJ2-6; D remains unclear. The CDR3 has 15 amino acids. CDR1 SGHAT and CDR2 FQDESV come from the germline V gene (reference sequence). Between the trimmed V and J ends, which lost 2 bases and 4 bases, there was a span of 9 bases. CDR3 sequence reads: CASSLRTVGANVLTF. In nucleotides, the CDR3 is TGTGCCAGCAGCTTAAGAACAGTCGGGGCCAACGTCCTGACTTTC.

CDR3 nucleotide sequence: TGTGCCAGCAGCCAACAGGGGGCTGACCAAGAGACCCAGTACTTC. Translation: CASSQQGADQETQYF. The chain links TRBV13 to TRBJ2-5, with 9 nucleotides matching TRBD1. The V gene end was trimmed by 5 bases and the J gene end by 0 bases; junction bases not matched to a gene: 4. The germline gives CDR1 PRHDT, CDR2 FYEKMQ (reference sequence). This CDR3 has 15 amino acids.

The chain links TRBV6-6 to TRBJ1-5; 7 bases match TRBD1. CDR3 length: 14 amino acids. Per the germline V gene, CDR1 is MNHNY and CDR2 is SVGAGI (reference sequence). The ends lost 6 bases at V and 4 bases at J; junction bases unmatched: 6. CDR3: CASRRTGLNQPQHF. The CDR3 DNA reads TGTGCCAGCAGGAGGACAGGCCTTAATCAGCCCCAGCATTTT.

This sequence joins TRBV24-1 and TRBJ2-3; D gene ambiguous. The CDR3 extends over 14 amino acids. CDR1 KGHDR and CDR2 SFDVKD come from the germline V gene. Trimming stripped 2 bases from V and 8 bases from J, with 13 bases between. CDR3 DNA sequence: TGTGCCACCAGTGATTCGCCGGAGTCCGGTACGCAGTATTTT. This translates into CATSDSPESGTQYF.

This clone is a singleton in its sample. The chain joins TRBV19 to TRBJ1-2, with 7 bases fitting TRBD1. The CDR3 has 15 residues. Germline CDR1 and CDR2: LNHDA and SQIVND (reference sequence). With V trimmed by 0 bases and J by 4 bases, 5 bases remained unmatched. The CDR3 nucleotides are TGTGCCAGTAGTATAGACCGGGACAGATTCTATGGCTACACCTTC. Residues: CASSIDRDRFYGYTF.